The source of this T cell receptor beta chain is a study of T-cell reconstitution after alpha-beta-depleted transplantation in children. Unique molecular identifiers were built into the TCRbeta library. TCRdb re-analysed the PCR reads in MiXCR, keeping a single row per CDR3 protein. The table lists about a million distinct CDR3 sequences, around 30% of them singletons, with roughly 27% in the top ten. The germline gives CDR1 SGHRS, CDR2 YFSETQ. The CDR3 totals 14 residues. Study conclusions and caveats: Surviving thymic progenitors and recipient T cells were the source of high TCRbeta diversity at day 60 in some patients. Newly produced T cells mostly accounted for T-cell counts and diversity one year post-transplant. As was reported, about two months after transplant, alpha-beta T cells came from several hundred expanded graft clones.

Ten or more counts support this clonotype. Its antigen is unidentified. Relative to the germline gene, one junction end is altered; a read error may explain this. The source of this sequence is a boy under two years old who had a stem cell transplant for SCID, so the T cells may come from the graft donor. This chain joins TRBV5-1 and TRBJ1-1; 7 bases line up with TRBD1. Sequences were derived from PBMCs, mostly from graft donor cells, sampled 360 days after TCRalphabeta/CD19-depleted stem cell transplant. In DNA form, the CDR3 reads TGTGCCAGCAGCCCGGGACAGCCGAACACTGAAGCTTTCTTT. Encoded protein: CASSPGQPNTEAFF.